This T cell receptor (beta chain) was identified in a study of blood T cell repertoires in COVID-19. For the study at large: The United States, Italy and Spain were the sources of the acute and convalescent COVID-19 samples. Sources were T cells, B-cell-depleted T cells, or PBMCs; the material itself was cDNA or gDNA.

TCRdb keeps only in-frame clones here, not all; method: immunoSEQ multiplex PCR. The sample lists roughly 83,000 clones, 86% seen once, with under 8.5% in the top ten. Germline lookup yields CDR1 SGHDT and CDR2 YYEEEE. Deletions cut 0 bases from V and 14 bases from J, with 14 bases between. The CDR3 has 12 residues. The clonotype was recovered from a man aged 50 to 59 with active COVID-19. This rearrangement joins TRBV5-6 to TRBJ1-2; TRBD1 is a possible D gene (5 bases). Sequenced: peripheral blood. CDR3 bases: TGTGCCAGCAGCTTGGCGTCCCCCAGGGAAACCTTC. Encoded protein: CASSLASPRETF.